Listed below are T cell receptor beta chains from one sample, sequenced in a study of T cell responses to AZD1222 COVID-19 vaccine. TCRdb's copy holds only in-frame clones and misses some; the assay was immunoSEQ multiplex PCR. The repertoire holds 150,000 to 200,000 clones, with 90% as singletons. The sequencing used peripheral blood, collected 28 days after the second AZD1222 dose. The source of these receptors is an adult who received the AZD1222 COVID-19 vaccine. CDR3s include the opening cysteine and the closing phenylalanine or tryptophan. The D gene is left open where the match is weak. A clone size is listed for some rows: how often the clone was seen (once, few, many), or a class if it is expanded.

len: 13; abundance: NA; d_gene: NA; j_gene: TRBJ1-2; v_gene: TRBV19; CDR3nt: TGTGCCAGTAACACCGGGATAGCTATTAGCTACACCTTC; CDR3aa: CASNTGIAISYTF
len: 15; abundance: few; d_gene: TRBD1; j_gene: TRBJ2-7; v_gene: TRBV7-9; CDR3nt: TGTGCCAGCAGCTCGGACAGGGGTAATCCCTACGAGCAGTACTTC; CDR3aa: CASSSDRGNPYEQYF
len: 16; abundance: once; d_gene: NA; j_gene: TRBJ1-5; v_gene: TRBV7-2; CDR3nt: TGTGCCAGCAGCTTGGTGGTAGGTCCTAACAATCAGCCCCAGCATTTT; CDR3aa: CASSLVVGPNNQPQHF
len: 16; abundance: NA; d_gene: TRBD2; j_gene: TRBJ2-7; v_gene: TRBV28; CDR3nt: TGTGCCAGCAGTTCCCCTACTAGCGGGAGTTTCTACGAGCAGTACTTC; CDR3aa: CASSSPTSGSFYEQYF
len: 13; abundance: NA; d_gene: NA; j_gene: TRBJ2-3; v_gene: TRBV2; CDR3nt: TGTGCCAGCAGTGGGACAGGCACAGATACGCAGTATTTT; CDR3aa: CASSGTGTDTQYF
len: 15; abundance: NA; d_gene: TRBD1; j_gene: TRBJ2-5; v_gene: TRBV7-8; CDR3nt: TGTGCCAGCAGCCCTTTGACAGGGGGCATAGAGACCCAGTACTTC; CDR3aa: CASSPLTGGIETQYF
len: 15; abundance: NA; d_gene: NA; j_gene: TRBJ1-3; v_gene: TRBV6-5; CDR3nt: TGTGCCAGCAGTACAGGGCCCTCACGTCTAAACACCATATATTTT; CDR3aa: CASSTGPSRLNTIYF
len: 15; abundance: NA; d_gene: NA; j_gene: TRBJ2-1; v_gene: TRBV28; CDR3nt: TGTGCCAGCAGTGCCGGGGGGCATACCTACAATGAGCAGTTCTTC; CDR3aa: CASSAGGHTYNEQFF
len: 15; abundance: once; d_gene: TRBD1; j_gene: TRBJ1-2; v_gene: TRBV23-1; CDR3nt: TGCGCCAGCAAATCGACAGGGAGTCCCCGGTATGGCTACACCTTC; CDR3aa: CASKSTGSPRYGYTF
len: 14; abundance: NA; d_gene: NA; j_gene: TRBJ1-3; v_gene: TRBV2; CDR3nt: TGTGCCAGCAGTGGGGGTTTCGCTGGAAACACCATATATTTT; CDR3aa: CASSGGFAGNTIYF
len: 15; abundance: NA; d_gene: TRBD1; j_gene: TRBJ2-7; v_gene: TRBV6-1; CDR3nt: TGTGCCAGCAGTGAAGGGGCAGGGGGCTACGGCGAGCAGTACTTC; CDR3aa: CASSEGAGGYGEQYF
len: 16; abundance: NA; d_gene: NA; j_gene: TRBJ1-6; v_gene: TRBV28; CDR3nt: TGTGCCAGCAGTAAGCGACGCCCGGGTGTGAATTCACCCCTCCACTTT; CDR3aa: CASSKRRPGVNSPLHF
len: 16; abundance: once; d_gene: NA; j_gene: TRBJ2-2; v_gene: TRBV3-1/TRBV3-2; CDR3nt: TGTGCCAGCAGCCAAGACAGGGTGGTGTCCCCCGGGGAGCTGTTTTTT; CDR3aa: CASSQDRVVSPGELFF
len: 15; abundance: NA; d_gene: NA; j_gene: TRBJ1-5; v_gene: TRBV7-9; CDR3nt: TGTGCCAGCAGCCAAGAGAGCGGGAACAATCAGCCCCAGCATTTT; CDR3aa: CASSQESGNNQPQHF
len: 16; abundance: NA; d_gene: NA; j_gene: TRBJ1-5; v_gene: TRBV19; CDR3nt: TGTGCCCAGTACCGAACCCTGGGGTATAGCAATCAGCCCCAGCATTTT; CDR3aa: CAQYRTLGYSNQPQHF
len: 13; abundance: NA; d_gene: TRBD2; j_gene: TRBJ2-7; v_gene: TRBV9; CDR3nt: TGTGCCAGCAGCCCGAGGACTAGCGGGGAGCAGTACTTC; CDR3aa: CASSPRTSGEQYF
len: 13; abundance: NA; d_gene: NA; j_gene: TRBJ1-1; v_gene: TRBV12-3/TRBV12-4; CDR3nt: TGTGCCAGCATCCCGACAGGCAACCTTGAAGCTTTCTTT; CDR3aa: CASIPTGNLEAFF
len: 16; abundance: once; d_gene: NA; j_gene: TRBJ2-1; v_gene: TRBV25-1; CDR3nt: TGTGCCAGCAGTGATGCGACAGGGAGGCTTTACAATGAGCAGTTCTTC; CDR3aa: CASSDATGRLYNEQFF
len: 18; abundance: NA; d_gene: TRBD2; j_gene: TRBJ2-1; v_gene: TRBV5-1; CDR3nt: TGCGCCAGCAGCTTGGCCCTGGGACTAGCGGGGCCGGACAATGAGCAGTTCTTC; CDR3aa: CASSLALGLAGPDNEQFF
len: 17; abundance: once; d_gene: TRBD2; j_gene: TRBJ2-1; v_gene: TRBV29-1; CDR3nt: TGCAGCGTTGAAGCTTCGGGGACTAGCGGGAGGGCCAGTGAGCAGTTCTTC; CDR3aa: CSVEASGTSGRASEQFF
len: 15; abundance: NA; d_gene: TRBD2; j_gene: TRBJ2-2; v_gene: TRBV11-3; CDR3nt: TGTGCCAGCAGCTTAGTCCGGGGGGGGACCGGGGAGCTGTTTTTT; CDR3aa: CASSLVRGGTGELFF
len: 12; abundance: NA; d_gene: NA; j_gene: TRBJ2-1; v_gene: TRBV2; CDR3nt: TGTGCCAGCAAGGTCGGCTTAGGGGAGCAGTTCTTC; CDR3aa: CASKVGLGEQFF
len: 15; abundance: NA; d_gene: NA; j_gene: TRBJ1-5; v_gene: TRBV5-1; CDR3nt: TGCGCCAGCAGCTTGGGTCGGGGGCCAGGGGAGCCCCAGCATTTT; CDR3aa: CASSLGRGPGEPQHF
len: 15; abundance: once; d_gene: NA; j_gene: TRBJ2-1; v_gene: TRBV4-1; CDR3nt: TGCGCCAGCAGCCAAGACGGGTACTCCTACAATGAGCAGTTCTTC; CDR3aa: CASSQDGYSYNEQFF
len: 15; abundance: NA; d_gene: TRBD1; j_gene: TRBJ1-2; v_gene: TRBV13; CDR3nt: TGTGCCAGCAGCCCCTCAGGGGGGGAATTCTATGGCTACACCTTC; CDR3aa: CASSPSGGEFYGYTF
len: 16; abundance: NA; d_gene: NA; j_gene: TRBJ2-6; v_gene: TRBV15; CDR3nt: TGTGCCACCAGCAGAGGTATGGGCTCTGGGGCCAACGTCCTGACTTTC; CDR3aa: CATSRGMGSGANVLTF
len: 17; abundance: NA; d_gene: TRBD2; j_gene: TRBJ2-1; v_gene: TRBV6-1; CDR3nt: TGTGCCAGCAGTGATGCGACTAGCGGGGGGCTCTACAATGAGCAGTTCTTC; CDR3aa: CASSDATSGGLYNEQFF
len: 15; abundance: NA; d_gene: NA; j_gene: TRBJ2-7; v_gene: TRBV7-3; CDR3nt: TGTGCCAGCAGCAATGCGGGACAGAATTCCTACGAGCAGTACTTC; CDR3aa: CASSNAGQNSYEQYF
len: 14; abundance: once; d_gene: NA; j_gene: TRBJ1-6; v_gene: TRBV3-1/TRBV3-2; CDR3nt: TGTGCCAGCAGCCACGGCAGCCGCATTTCACCCCTCCACTTT; CDR3aa: CASSHGSRISPLHF
len: 14; abundance: NA; d_gene: TRBD1; j_gene: TRBJ2-7; v_gene: TRBV5-1; CDR3nt: TGCGCCAGCAGCCTCAACTTGGACAGGAACGAGCAGTACTTC; CDR3aa: CASSLNLDRNEQYF
len: 17; abundance: NA; d_gene: TRBD2; j_gene: TRBJ2-1; v_gene: TRBV27; CDR3nt: TGTGCCAGCAGCCCGAAGATGGGACTAGTAGGGGACAATGAGCAGTTCTTC; CDR3aa: CASSPKMGLVGDNEQFF
len: 16; abundance: few; d_gene: NA; j_gene: TRBJ1-4; v_gene: TRBV7-2; CDR3nt: TGTGCCAGCAGCTTAGACTCCCCGGGCTTGAATGAAAAACTGTTTTTT; CDR3aa: CASSLDSPGLNEKLFF
len: 19; abundance: NA; d_gene: TRBD2; j_gene: TRBJ2-2; v_gene: TRBV6-2/TRBV6-3; CDR3nt: TGTGCCAGCAGTTACCTTCGACTAGCGGGAGGGCCGGGCACCGGGGAGCTGTTTTTT; CDR3aa: CASSYLRLAGGPGTGELFF
len: 15; abundance: NA; d_gene: TRBD1; j_gene: TRBJ1-4; v_gene: TRBV3-1/TRBV3-2; CDR3nt: TGTGCCAGCAGCCAACCTTTGGGACAGCGCGAAAAACTGTTTTTT; CDR3aa: CASSQPLGQREKLFF
len: 11; abundance: NA; d_gene: NA; j_gene: TRBJ2-7; v_gene: TRBV20-1; CDR3nt: TGCAGTGCCAACAGGGAGTCCGAGCAGTACTTC; CDR3aa: CSANRESEQYF
len: 12; abundance: NA; d_gene: NA; j_gene: TRBJ2-1; v_gene: TRBV21-1; CDR3nt: TGTGCCAGGGGACTCAAGGCCAATGAGCAGTTCTTC; CDR3aa: CARGLKANEQFF
len: 18; abundance: NA; d_gene: TRBD2; j_gene: TRBJ2-2; v_gene: TRBV28; CDR3nt: TGTGCCAGCAGTTTCCAGGGCCTAGCGGGAGAGAGGGCCGGGGAGCTGTTTTTT; CDR3aa: CASSFQGLAGERAGELFF
len: 17; abundance: once; d_gene: TRBD2; j_gene: TRBJ2-1; v_gene: TRBV3-1/TRBV3-2; CDR3nt: TGTGCCAGCAGCCAAACGTTAGCGGGGGGCCTCTACAATGAGCAGTTCTTC; CDR3aa: CASSQTLAGGLYNEQFF
len: 13; abundance: NA; d_gene: NA; j_gene: TRBJ1-3; v_gene: TRBV6-1; CDR3nt: TGTGCCAGCAGTGAAAGCTCTGGAAACACCATATATTTT; CDR3aa: CASSESSGNTIYF
len: 15; abundance: NA; d_gene: TRBD2; j_gene: TRBJ2-4; v_gene: TRBV5-1; CDR3nt: TGCGCCAGCAGCTTGTCGCTAGCGGGGGCGGGGAGGCAGTACTTC; CDR3aa: CASSLSLAGAGRQYF
len: 13; abundance: NA; d_gene: NA; j_gene: TRBJ2-7; v_gene: TRBV9; CDR3nt: TGTGCCAGCAGCGAGGCCCCTAGCTACGAGCAGTACTTC; CDR3aa: CASSEAPSYEQYF